These 19 T cell receptor beta chains share one sample of origin, sequenced in a study of cytomegalovirus exposure and HLA in healthy donors. Researchers ran the PCR with 60 Vbeta and 13 Jbeta primers. The data were produced by immunoSEQ multiplex PCR, yet TCRdb's version contains in-frame clones alone and is incomplete. Among about 130,000 clones listed, about two thirds were seen once. The sample comprised PBMCs. The receptor source for this set is a man in his forties in good health and CMV-seropositive.

V is TRBV19 and J is TRBJ2-7; TRBD2 aligns across 9 bases. The CDR3 runs to 14 residues. The V gene's germline CDR1 is LNHDA and CDR2 SQIVND (reference sequence). Losses at the gene ends were 4 bases for V and 4 bases for J; bases not matched to a gene: 5. The CDR3 sequence: CASSTVAGVYEQYF. The CDR3 nucleotides are TGTGCCAGTAGTACTGTAGCGGGAGTTTACGAGCAGTACTTC.

By frequency in the sample, this clone is medium-sized. This chain connects TRBV7-9 to TRBJ2-7; 7 nucleotides line up with TRBD1. V was pared by 1 base and J by 2 bases, with 8 bases of the junction left unmatched. The CDR3 is made up of 16 amino acids. Germline CDR1 is SEHNR and CDR2 is FQNEAQ (reference sequence). The CDR3 DNA is TGTGCCAGCAGCTTAGAGATGGGGGACAGACCCTACGAGCAGTACTTC. Translating gives CASSLEMGDRPYEQYF.

J is TRBJ1-2 and V is TRBV29-1, with 7 positions matching TRBD1. This CDR3 is built from 14 residues. Germline V gene sequence: CDR1 SQVTM, CDR2 ANQGSEA. Trimming at V came to 4 bases and at J to 1 base, leaving 6 bases not matched to a gene. CDR3 DNA: TGCAGCGTTGCAGAGGACAGGATTAACTATGGCTACACCTTC. Protein sequence: CSVAEDRINYGYTF.

The chain links TRBV30 to TRBJ2-1; TRBD2 aligns across 11 bases. This CDR3 has 17 residues. The V gene's germline CDR1 is GTSNPN and CDR2 SVGIG (reference sequence). The trim removed 1 base at V and 0 bases at J, leaving 5 bases unmatched. The CDR3 bases are TGTGCCTGGAGTGGAATAACTAGCGGGAGCTCCTACAATGAGCAGTTCTTC. Protein product: CAWSGITSGSSYNEQFF.

The chain combines TRBV5-1 with TRBJ2-7; D might be TRBD1 (6 bases). The V gene lost 2 bases and the J gene lost 3 bases, with 15 bases spanning the gap. The CDR3 has 15 residues. Germline CDR1 is SGHRS and CDR2 is YFSETQ. DNA for the CDR3: TGCGCCAGCAGCTTCTCCCTCCAGGGGAACTACGAGCAGTACTTC. Protein sequence: CASSFSLQGNYEQYF.

This clone was detected once. This sequence joins TRBV7-9 and TRBJ2-7; D possibly corresponds to TRBD2 (5 bases). CDR1 is SEHNR and CDR2 is FQNEAQ in the germline V gene (reference sequence). Deletions cut 4 bases from V and 3 bases from J, with 13 bases between. This CDR3 has 14 residues. This CDR3 reads CASSSSGFFYEQYF. In DNA form, the CDR3 reads TGTGCCAGCAGCTCGTCGGGATTCTTCTACGAGCAGTACTTC.

The chain couples TRBV11-3 to TRBJ2-7; 8 bases are a match to TRBD2. Germline assignment: CDR1 SGHNT and CDR2 YENEEA. The CDR3 is made up of 14 amino acids. The V segment lost 1 base and the J segment 1 base; nucleotides outside the gene matches: 0. As DNA, the CDR3 is TGTGCCAGCAGCTTAGGCGGGGGGTCCTACGAGCAGTACTTC. Translated, it gives CASSLGGGSYEQYF.

The V call is TRBV7-2, the J call TRBJ1-2; the match to TRBD1 covers 10 bases. CDR1 and CDR2 from the germline V gene are SGHTA and FQGNSA. The CDR3 length is 15 residues. V was pared by 5 bases and J by 3 bases, with 6 bases of the junction left unmatched. In DNA form, the CDR3 reads TGTGCCAGCAGCGTCACCGGGACAGGGGACTATGGCTACACCTTC. Translated: CASSVTGTGDYGYTF.

The table lists this clone with a count of one. Here the CDR3 reads CASSVGGGNEKLFF. CDR3 bases: TGTGCCAGCAGTGTTGGTGGAGGGAATGAAAAACTGTTTTTT. The chain links TRBV2 to TRBJ1-4; no reliable D call. V was cut by 4 bases and J by 5 bases, with 11 bases left in between. The CDR3 has 14 residues. Germline assignment: CDR1 SNHLY and CDR2 FYNNEI.

The gene calls are TRBV7-8 and TRBJ1-1; 8 bases match TRBD1. The CDR3 consists of 14 residues. V shed 4 bases and J 5 bases; nucleotides not matched to a gene: 6. The germline CDR1 and CDR2 sequences are SGHVS and FQNEAQ. This CDR3 reads CASSSSGQVTEAFF. DNA for the CDR3: TGTGCCAGCAGCTCCTCGGGACAGGTGACTGAAGCTTTCTTT.

The CDR3 region is CASRRTGTSGSWQYF. In DNA form, the CDR3 reads TGTGCCAGCAGAAGGACCGGGACTAGCGGGAGTTGGCAGTACTTC. The chain employs TRBV27 and TRBJ2-7, with 14 positions matching TRBD2. Per germline, CDR1 MNHEY and CDR2 SMNVEV (reference sequence). J lost 9 bases, V lost 6 bases, and 10 bases had no gene match. The CDR3 loop spans 15 amino acids.

The sample holds a few counts of this clone. The chain is built from TRBV6-1 and TRBJ2-1; 7 bases are a match to TRBD2. This CDR3 comprises 16 residues. Germline CDR1 reads MNHNS; CDR2 reads SASEGT. V lost 0 bases, J lost 1 base, and 3 bases stayed unmatched. The CDR3 region is CASSEAPGGSYNEQFF. The CDR3 bases are TGTGCCAGCAGTGAAGCCCCGGGAGGTTCCTACAATGAGCAGTTCTTC.

The CDR3 DNA reads TGCGCCAGCTCCACTAACGGGGTCTACGAGCAGTACTTC. This codes for CASSTNGVYEQYF. The chain links TRBV5-1 to TRBJ2-7; D perhaps matches TRBD2 (5 bases). The CDR3 contains 13 residues. Germline CDR1 and CDR2: SGHRS and YFSETQ. Between the trimmed V and J ends, which lost 7 bases and 3 bases, there was a span of 14 bases.

This sequence joins TRBV4-2 and TRBJ2-5; 10 bases are shared with TRBD2. The CDR3 runs to 19 residues. Looked up from germline, CDR1 is LGHNA and CDR2 is YNFKEQ. Unmatched junction bases numbered 13, after V lost 1 base and J lost 2 bases. In DNA form, the CDR3 reads TGTGCCAGCAGCCAAGGAGCGGGGGGAACTAGCGGGGCTCAAGAGACCCAGTACTTC. It yields the protein CASSQGAGGTSGAQETQYF.

The chain joins TRBV5-4 to TRBJ1-5, with TRBD1 matching over 7 bases. The CDR3 runs to 15 residues. The junction had 9 bases not matched to a gene; V was cut back by 4 bases and J by 5 bases. The V gene's germline CDR1 is SGHNT and CDR2 YYREEE (reference sequence). CDR3 sequence reads: CASSQQGRGDQPQHF. CDR3 in DNA: TGTGCCAGCAGCCAACAGGGGAGAGGGGATCAGCCCCAGCATTTT.

This CDR3 reads CASSDPARETQYF. The CDR3 coding sequence is TGTGCCAGCAGTGATCCTGCGCGAGAGACCCAGTACTTC. The rearrangement uses TRBV2 and TRBJ2-5; D uncertain. V shed 3 bases and J shed 4 bases, with 9 bases lying between them. CDR3 length equals 13 residues. CDR1 SNHLY and CDR2 FYNNEI come from the germline V gene.

J is TRBJ2-7 and V is TRBV21-1; the table assigns TRBD1, which was not confirmed against the DNA. TRBV21-1 is designated a pseudogene. CDR3 length: 17 residues. The CDR3 sequence: CASSAQFNPYRSYEQYF. The CDR3 DNA follows: TGTGCCAGCAGCGCCCAATTTAACCCCTACAGGTCCTACGAGCAGTACTTC.

This clone is a singleton in its sample. CDR3 amino acids: CAISDAPGTSGKFSYEQYF. The DNA of the CDR3 is TGTGCCATCAGTGACGCCCCCGGGACTAGCGGCAAATTTTCCTACGAGCAGTACTTC. The chain employs TRBV10-3 and TRBJ2-5; 11 nucleotides line up with TRBD2. The J call may not be correct, given that the DNA end is closer to TRBJ2-7. Germline lookup yields CDR1 ENHRY and CDR2 SYGVKD. The CDR3 has 19 amino acids.

The chain is built from TRBV9 and TRBJ1-3, with D unclear. V gave up 4 bases and J gave up 10 bases, with 12 bases separating them. Germline CDR1 is SGDLS and CDR2 is YYNGEE. This CDR3 contains 12 residues. The CDR3 DNA follows: TGTGCCAGCAGCATGGGAGAGGGAACCATATATTTT. Encoded protein: CASSMGEGTIYF.